Given below is one T cell receptor beta chain in context. Germline CDR1 and CDR2: SNHLY and FYNNEI. The CDR3 is 13 residues long. The V end was cut by 6 bases, the J end by 4 bases, with 13 bases between. Profiled with immunoSEQ multiplex PCR; TCRdb holds only in-frame clones, not every one. The data hold over 2 million clones, with roughly 90% observed a single time. The sample is drawn from a study of shared clonotypes between healthy human individuals. Sequenced input: naive CD4+ T cells from PBMCs. Specified subset: CD45RA+ positively selected. This TCR derives from a man younger than 35 in good health. Some clones in this sample may be carry-over from other donors' samples. This chain joins TRBV2 and TRBJ2-7; D unclear. CDR3 sequence (DNA): TGTGCCAGCAGGGGGTTTGTGGAATACGAGCAGTACTTC. It is translated as CASRGFVEYEQYF. Full variable domain (rest looked up from reference TRBV2 and TRBJ2-7): EPEVTQTPSHQVTQMGQEVILRCVPISNHLYFYWYRQILGQKVEFLVSFYNNEISEKSEIFDDQFSVERPDGSNFTLKIRSTKLEDSAMYFCASRGFVEYEQYFGPGTRLTVT.